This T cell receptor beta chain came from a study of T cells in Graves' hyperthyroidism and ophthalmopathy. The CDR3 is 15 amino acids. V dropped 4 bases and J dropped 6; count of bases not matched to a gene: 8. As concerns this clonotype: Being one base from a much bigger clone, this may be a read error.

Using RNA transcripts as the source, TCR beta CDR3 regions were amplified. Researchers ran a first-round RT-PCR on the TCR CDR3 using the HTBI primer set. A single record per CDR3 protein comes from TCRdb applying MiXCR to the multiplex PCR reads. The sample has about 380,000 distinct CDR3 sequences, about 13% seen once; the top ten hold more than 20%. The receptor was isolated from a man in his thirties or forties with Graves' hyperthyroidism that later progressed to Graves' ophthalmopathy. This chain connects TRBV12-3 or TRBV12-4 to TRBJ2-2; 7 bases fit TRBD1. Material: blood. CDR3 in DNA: TGTGCCAGCAGTTCAGCGCCGGGACAGCCCGGGGAGCTGTTTTTT. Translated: CASSSAPGQPGELFF.